The rows below give T cell receptor beta chains drawn from one sample of a study of blood T cell repertoires in COVID-19. Profiling relied on immunoSEQ multiplex PCR, and the TCRdb table lists in-frame clones only, not all of them. The sample yields about 200,000 clones, 82% seen once. Sequenced material: peripheral blood. Source of these receptors: a woman aged 70-85 years with COVID-19, enrolled during active disease. The CDR3 runs from the conserved cysteine through the conserved F or W. D genes are given only for firm matches. Size values are once, few and many counts, or a class for expanded clones, and some rows have none.

v_gene	abundance	d_gene	j_gene	CDR3nt	CDR3aa
TRBV25-1	-	TRBD1	TRBJ2-7	TGTGCCAGCAGTTTATCGGGGACAGGGGGGTACGAGCAGTACTTC	CASSLSGTGGYEQYF
TRBV2	-	TRBD1	TRBJ1-1	TGTGCCAGCCTAGGGGACAGTTCGAACACTGAAGCTTTCTTT	CASLGDSSNTEAFF
TRBV7-9	few	TRBD1	TRBJ1-2	TGTGCCAGCAGCTTAGAGACAGGGCAGAGAGGGGGCTACACCTTC	CASSLETGQRGGYTF
TRBV19	-	TRBD2	TRBJ2-3	TGTGCCAGTAGTATGCCGGGAGGTTCTTGGGATACGCAGTATTTT	CASSMPGGSWDTQYF
TRBV7-2	-	TRBD1	TRBJ1-1	TGTGCCAGCAGCTTTGGGCGGACAGGGAGGACTGAAGCTTTCTTT	CASSFGRTGRTEAFF
TRBV29-1	-	-	TRBJ1-1	TGCAGCGTTCGCATGGAGGGGAACACTGAAGCTTTCTTT	CSVRMEGNTEAFF
TRBV7-2	-	-	TRBJ2-5	TGTGCCAGCATGCGATTAGAGACCCAGTACTTC	CASMRLETQYF
TRBV15	-	-	TRBJ1-5	TGTGCCACCAGCATCGGTGATAATAGCAATCAGCCCCAGCATTTT	CATSIGDNSNQPQHF
TRBV4-3	-	TRBD1	TRBJ1-2	TGCGCCAGCAGCCAGGGACAGGGCTATGGCTACACCTTC	CASSQGQGYGYTF
TRBV6-2/TRBV6-3	-	-	TRBJ1-2	TGTGCCAGCAGCTTAAGGGGCTATGGCTACACCTTC	CASSLRGYGYTF
TRBV25-1	-	TRBD1	TRBJ1-1	TGTGCCAGCAGGGGGTTTGGCAGGGGGCCGAACACTGAAGCTTTCTTT	CASRGFGRGPNTEAFF
TRBV14	few	TRBD2	TRBJ2-3	TGTGCCAGCAGCCAACCCCCTAGCGGGTATACGCAGTATTTT	CASSQPPSGYTQYF
TRBV30	-	-	TRBJ1-1	TGTGCCTGGCGGGAGGAGGGCTCGTCTGAAGCTTTCTTT	CAWREEGSSEAFF
TRBV9	-	TRBD2	TRBJ2-1	TGTGCCAGCAGCCCGGGACTAGCGACCTCCTACAATGAGCAGTTCTTC	CASSPGLATSYNEQFF
TRBV5-5	-	-	TRBJ1-1	TGTGCCAGCAGCACAACTATCGCAGCTTTCTTT	CASSTTIAAFF
TRBV7-2	-	-	TRBJ2-4	TGTGCCACCTCCCTGGGGCAGGCCAAAAACATTCAGTACTTC	CATSLGQAKNIQYF
TRBV18	few	TRBD1	TRBJ2-7	TGTGCCAGCTCACGTACAGGGGCCCTTCAAGAGCAGTACTTC	CASSRTGALQEQYF
TRBV6-5	-	-	TRBJ1-4	TGTGCCAGCAGTTACGGCAGACTCAATGAAAAACTGTTTTTT	CASSYGRLNEKLFF
TRBV19	once	-	TRBJ2-2	TGTGCCAGTAGTTGGGGACAGAACACCGGGGAGCTGTTTTTT	CASSWGQNTGELFF
TRBV10-2	-	-	TRBJ2-7	TGCGCCAGCAGTGAGTCGACTCTACGCTACGAGCAGTACTTC	CASSESTLRYEQYF
TRBV12-3/TRBV12-4	few	-	TRBJ2-1	TGTGCCAGCAGTTTCTACGAAGAGCAGTTCTTC	CASSFYEEQFF
TRBV16	few	-	TRBJ1-5	TGTGCCAGCAGCCCCACGGCGGGGCCCCAGCATTTT	CASSPTAGPQHF
TRBV19	-	-	TRBJ2-6	TGTGCCAGTAGTATAGATCTGGCAGACTTCTCTGGGGCCAACGTCCTGACTTTC	CASSIDLADFSGANVLTF
TRBV18	few	TRBD2	TRBJ2-2	TGTGCCAGCTCACCACCGACTAGCGGGAGGACCGGGGAGCTGTTTTTT	CASSPPTSGRTGELFF
TRBV6-5	-	-	TRBJ2-7	TGTGCCAGCAGTTTCGGGACATATCGTGACGAGCAGTACTTC	CASSFGTYRDEQYF
TRBV6-2/TRBV6-3	-	TRBD2	TRBJ2-1	TGTGCCAGCAGTTACTCTCGGGAGGGCCCTCTGAATGAGCAGTTCTTC	CASSYSREGPLNEQFF
TRBV13	-	-	TRBJ2-3	TGTGCCAGCAGCATGCAGGGGAGAAAGACAGATACGCAGTATTTT	CASSMQGRKTDTQYF
TRBV18	-	TRBD1	TRBJ1-5	TGTGCCAGCTCAGGGCAGGGGGATCAGCCCCAGCATTTT	CASSGQGDQPQHF
TRBV6-6	-	-	TRBJ2-3	TGTGCCAGCAGTCGGATGACTAGCACAGATACGCAGTATTTT	CASSRMTSTDTQYF
TRBV7-8	once	-	TRBJ2-2	TGTGCCAGCAGCTTAGAAGCCAGTTATCTACTAGGGGAGCTGTTTTTT	CASSLEASYLLGELFF
TRBV7-9	-	-	TRBJ1-2	TGTGCCAGCAGCTTAGGGGCAGGAAAATATGGCTACACCTTC	CASSLGAGKYGYTF
TRBV6-5	large	-	TRBJ2-1	TGTGCCACCTCCTCAAGGGGACTTGGGCAGTTCTTC	CATSSRGLGQFF
TRBV24-1	-	-	TRBJ2-6	TGTGCCACCAGTGACACCAGGGTTGGGGCCAACGTCCTGACTTTC	CATSDTRVGANVLTF
TRBV11-3	few	TRBD1	TRBJ2-2	TGTGCCAGCAGCTTTATCTGGCAGGGGGCGAACACCGGGGAGCTGTTTTTT	CASSFIWQGANTGELFF
TRBV7-9	-	-	TRBJ1-1	TGTGCCAGCAGCATGGACATATCGGTAGCTCCTGAAGCTTTCTTT	CASSMDISVAPEAFF